This T cell receptor (beta chain) was recorded in a study of T-cell memory formation after mild COVID-19. About the research overall: TCR clusters mostly belonged to single donors. The study, taken as a whole, reports: CD4+ contracting clones were found mainly in CM and EM, and CD8+ ones in EMRA. The second-wave clones peaking on day 37 were not confirmed as SARS-CoV-2-specific. Day 15 to 85 contracting clones showed balanced CD4/CD8; later expanders leaned CD4+.

The CDR3 has 15 residues. CDR1 LNHNV and CDR2 YYDKDF come from the germline V gene (reference sequence). Deletions cut 4 bases from V and 5 bases from J, with 15 bases between. A note on this clonotype: Its cognate antigen is unknown.

TCRdb used MiXCR to reprocess the 5' RACE reads, holding one entry per CDR3 protein. The sample lists about 470,000 distinct CDR3 sequences, approximately 25% occurring once. Sequencing was done on a sample of PBMCs or a T cell subset sorted from them (not recorded which). The chain links TRBV15 to TRBJ2-1, with D perhaps given as TRBD1 or TRBD2 (5 bases each). The TCR sequence derives from an adult woman who had mild COVID-19 (a few samples of this study predate the infection). Cell type and time point are not known. CDR3 in amino acids: CATSKRSLGDNEQFF. The CDR3 nucleotides are TGTGCCACCAGCAAGAGATCTCTGGGGGACAATGAGCAGTTCTTC.